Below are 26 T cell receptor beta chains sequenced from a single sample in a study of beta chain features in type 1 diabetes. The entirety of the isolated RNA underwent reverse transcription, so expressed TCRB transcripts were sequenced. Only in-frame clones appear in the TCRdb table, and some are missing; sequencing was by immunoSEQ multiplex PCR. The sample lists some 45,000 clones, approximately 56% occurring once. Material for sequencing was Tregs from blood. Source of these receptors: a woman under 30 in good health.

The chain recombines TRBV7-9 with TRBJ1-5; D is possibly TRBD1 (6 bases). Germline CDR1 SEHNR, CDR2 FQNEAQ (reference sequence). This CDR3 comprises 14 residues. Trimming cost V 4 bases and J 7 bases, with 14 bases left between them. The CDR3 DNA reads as TGTGCCAGCAGCTGGGCAGGGGTCGGACAGCCCCAGCATTTT. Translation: CASSWAGVGQPQHF.

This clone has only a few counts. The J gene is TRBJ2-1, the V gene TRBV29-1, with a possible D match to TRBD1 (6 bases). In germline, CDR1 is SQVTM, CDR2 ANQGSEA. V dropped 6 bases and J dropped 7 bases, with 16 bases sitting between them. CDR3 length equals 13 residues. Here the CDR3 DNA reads TGCAGCGTCACAGGGCAACTTGGAAATGAGCAGTTCTTC. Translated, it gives CSVTGQLGNEQFF.

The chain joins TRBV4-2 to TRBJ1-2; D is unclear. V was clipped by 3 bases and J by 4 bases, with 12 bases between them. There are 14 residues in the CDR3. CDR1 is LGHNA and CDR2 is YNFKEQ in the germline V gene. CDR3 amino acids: CASSHPGLSYGYTF. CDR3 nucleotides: TGTGCCAGCAGCCACCCTGGGCTTTCCTATGGCTACACCTTC.

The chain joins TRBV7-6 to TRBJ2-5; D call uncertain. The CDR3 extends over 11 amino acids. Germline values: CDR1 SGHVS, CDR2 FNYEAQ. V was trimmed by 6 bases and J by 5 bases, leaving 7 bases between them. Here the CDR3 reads CASRMEETQYF. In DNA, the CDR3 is TGTGCCAGCAGAATGGAGGAGACCCAGTACTTC.

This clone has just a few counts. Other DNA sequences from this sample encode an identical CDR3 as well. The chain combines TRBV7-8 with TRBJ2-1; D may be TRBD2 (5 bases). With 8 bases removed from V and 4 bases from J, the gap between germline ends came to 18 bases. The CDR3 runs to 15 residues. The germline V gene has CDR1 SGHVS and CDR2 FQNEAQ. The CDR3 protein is CASSLTSGLYNEQFF. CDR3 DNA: TGTGCCAGCTCCCTAACCAGCGGACTGTACAATGAGCAGTTCTTC.

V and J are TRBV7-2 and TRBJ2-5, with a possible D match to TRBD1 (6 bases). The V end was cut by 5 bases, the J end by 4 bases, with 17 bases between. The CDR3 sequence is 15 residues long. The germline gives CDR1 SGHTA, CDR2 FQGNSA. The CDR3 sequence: CASSRTATGLETQYF. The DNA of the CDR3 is TGTGCCAGCAGCCGGACAGCAACGGGTTTAGAGACCCAGTACTTC.

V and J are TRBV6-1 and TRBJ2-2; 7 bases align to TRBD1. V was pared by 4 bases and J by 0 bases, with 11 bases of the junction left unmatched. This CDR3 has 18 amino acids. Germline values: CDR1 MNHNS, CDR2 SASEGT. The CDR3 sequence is CASSVGMTGHANTGELFF. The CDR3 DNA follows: TGTGCCAGCAGTGTGGGGATGACAGGGCACGCGAACACCGGGGAGCTGTTTTTT.

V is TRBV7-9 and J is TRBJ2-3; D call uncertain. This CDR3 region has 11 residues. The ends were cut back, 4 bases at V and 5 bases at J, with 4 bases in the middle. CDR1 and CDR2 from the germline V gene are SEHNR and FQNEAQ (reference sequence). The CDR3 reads CASSSVDTQYF. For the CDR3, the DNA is TGTGCCAGCAGCTCGGTAGATACGCAGTATTTT.

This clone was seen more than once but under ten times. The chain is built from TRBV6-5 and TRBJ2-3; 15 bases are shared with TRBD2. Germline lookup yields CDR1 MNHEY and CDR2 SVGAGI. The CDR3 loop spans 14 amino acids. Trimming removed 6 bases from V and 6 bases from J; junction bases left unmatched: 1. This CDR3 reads CASRGLAGGDTQYF. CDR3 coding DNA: TGTGCCAGCAGGGGACTAGCGGGAGGTGATACGCAGTATTTT.

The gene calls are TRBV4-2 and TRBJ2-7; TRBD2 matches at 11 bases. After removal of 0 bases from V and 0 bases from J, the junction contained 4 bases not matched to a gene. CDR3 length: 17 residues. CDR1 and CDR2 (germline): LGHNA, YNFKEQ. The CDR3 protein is CASSQEFTSGGSYEQYF. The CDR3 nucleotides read TGTGCCAGCAGCCAAGAGTTTACTAGCGGGGGCTCCTACGAGCAGTACTTC.

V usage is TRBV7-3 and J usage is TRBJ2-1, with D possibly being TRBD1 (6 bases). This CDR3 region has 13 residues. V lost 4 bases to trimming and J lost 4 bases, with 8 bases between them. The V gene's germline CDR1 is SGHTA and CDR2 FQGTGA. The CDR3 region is CASSSQGYNEQFF. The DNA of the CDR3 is TGTGCCAGCAGCTCCCAGGGGTACAATGAGCAGTTCTTC.

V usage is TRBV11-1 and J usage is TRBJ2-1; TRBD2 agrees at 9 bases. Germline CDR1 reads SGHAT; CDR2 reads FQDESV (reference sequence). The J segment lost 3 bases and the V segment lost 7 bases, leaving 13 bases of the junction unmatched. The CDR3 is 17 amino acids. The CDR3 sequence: CASMTSGGWGFYNEQFF. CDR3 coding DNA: TGTGCCAGCATGACTAGCGGAGGGTGGGGATTCTACAATGAGCAGTTCTTC.

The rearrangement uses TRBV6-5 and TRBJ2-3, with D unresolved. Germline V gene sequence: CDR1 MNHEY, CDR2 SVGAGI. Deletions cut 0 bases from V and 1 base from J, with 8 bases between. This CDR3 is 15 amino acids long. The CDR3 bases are TGTGCCAGCAGTTACTCTCCCCCGGGCACAGATACGCAGTATTTT. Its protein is CASSYSPPGTDTQYF.

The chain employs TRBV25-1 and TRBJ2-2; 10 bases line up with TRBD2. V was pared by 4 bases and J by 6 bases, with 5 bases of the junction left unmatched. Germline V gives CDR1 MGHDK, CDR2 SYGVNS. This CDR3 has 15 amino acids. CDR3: CASSALAGIPGELFF. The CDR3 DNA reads TGTGCCAGCAGTGCACTAGCGGGGATCCCCGGGGAGCTGTTTTTT.

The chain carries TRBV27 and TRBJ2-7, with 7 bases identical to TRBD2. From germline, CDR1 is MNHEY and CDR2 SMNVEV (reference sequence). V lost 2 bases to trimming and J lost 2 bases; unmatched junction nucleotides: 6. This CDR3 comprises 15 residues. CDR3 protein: CASSLVGEGPYEQYF. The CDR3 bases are TGTGCCAGCAGTTTAGTGGGGGAGGGCCCCTACGAGCAGTACTTC.

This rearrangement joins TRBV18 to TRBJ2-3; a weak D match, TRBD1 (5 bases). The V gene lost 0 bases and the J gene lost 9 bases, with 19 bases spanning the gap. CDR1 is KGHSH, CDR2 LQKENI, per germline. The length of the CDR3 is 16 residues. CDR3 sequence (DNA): TGTGCCAGCTCACCACCGGGGCAGTCCGTAGTCAGAACGCAGTATTTT. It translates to CASSPPGQSVVRTQYF.

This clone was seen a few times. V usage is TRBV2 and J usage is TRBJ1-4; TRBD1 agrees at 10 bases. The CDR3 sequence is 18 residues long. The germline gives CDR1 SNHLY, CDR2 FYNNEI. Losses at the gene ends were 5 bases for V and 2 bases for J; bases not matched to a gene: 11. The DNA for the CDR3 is TGTGCCAGCAGTCGACAGGGGGCGCGATCTGCTACTAATGAAAAACTGTTTTTT. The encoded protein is CASSRQGARSATNEKLFF.

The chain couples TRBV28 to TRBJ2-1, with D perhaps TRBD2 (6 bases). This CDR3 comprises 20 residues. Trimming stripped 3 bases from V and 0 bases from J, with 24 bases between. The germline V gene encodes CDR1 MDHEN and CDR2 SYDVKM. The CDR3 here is CASSFSGLLILSSSYNEQFF. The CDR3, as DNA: TGTGCCAGCAGTTTCTCGGGACTCCTGATTTTATCGAGCTCCTACAATGAGCAGTTCTTC. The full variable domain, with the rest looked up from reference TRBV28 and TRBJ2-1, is DVKVTQSSRYLVKRTGEKVFLECVQDMDHENMFWYRQDPGLGLRLIYFSYDVKMKEKGDIPEGYSVSREKKERFSLILESASTNQTSMYLCASSFSGLLILSSSYNEQFFGPGTRLTVL.

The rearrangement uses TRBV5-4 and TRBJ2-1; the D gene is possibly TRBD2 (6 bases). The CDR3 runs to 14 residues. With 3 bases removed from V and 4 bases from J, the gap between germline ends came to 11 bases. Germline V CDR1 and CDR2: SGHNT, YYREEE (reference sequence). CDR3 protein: CASSSGVGYNEQFF. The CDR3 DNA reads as TGTGCCAGCAGCTCGGGAGTTGGTTACAATGAGCAGTTCTTC.

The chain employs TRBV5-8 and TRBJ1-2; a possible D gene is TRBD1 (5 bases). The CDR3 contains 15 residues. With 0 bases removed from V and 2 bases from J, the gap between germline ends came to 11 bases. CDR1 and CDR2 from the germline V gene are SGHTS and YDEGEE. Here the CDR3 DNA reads TGTGCCAGCAGCTTGGCGCTTCCAGGGAACTATGGCTACACCTTC. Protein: CASSLALPGNYGYTF.

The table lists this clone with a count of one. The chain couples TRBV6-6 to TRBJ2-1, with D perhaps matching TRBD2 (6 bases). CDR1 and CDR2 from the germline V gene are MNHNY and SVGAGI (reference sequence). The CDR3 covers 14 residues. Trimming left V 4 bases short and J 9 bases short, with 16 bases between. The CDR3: CASSFEGGIGEQFF. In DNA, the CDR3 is TGTGCCAGCAGTTTCGAGGGAGGTATAGGTGAGCAGTTCTTC.

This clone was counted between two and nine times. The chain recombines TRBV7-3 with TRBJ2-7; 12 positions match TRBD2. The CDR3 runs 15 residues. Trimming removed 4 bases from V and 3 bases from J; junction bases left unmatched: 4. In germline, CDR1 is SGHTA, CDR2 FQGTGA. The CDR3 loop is CASSYKTSGSYEQYF. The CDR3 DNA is TGTGCCAGCAGCTACAAGACTAGCGGGAGCTACGAGCAGTACTTC.

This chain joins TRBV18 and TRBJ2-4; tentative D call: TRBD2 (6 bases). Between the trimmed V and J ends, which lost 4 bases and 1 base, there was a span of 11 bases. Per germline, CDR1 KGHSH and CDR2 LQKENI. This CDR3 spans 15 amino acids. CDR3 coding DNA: TGTGCCAGCTCACTCGGGGGAAGTGCCAAAAACATTCAGTACTTC. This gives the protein CASSLGGSAKNIQYF.

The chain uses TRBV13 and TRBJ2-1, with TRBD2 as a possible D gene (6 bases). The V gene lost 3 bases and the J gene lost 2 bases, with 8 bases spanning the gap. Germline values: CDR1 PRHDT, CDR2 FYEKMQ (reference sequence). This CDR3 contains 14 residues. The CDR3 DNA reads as TGTGCCAGCAGCTTCGGACTAACCTACAATGAGCAGTTCTTC. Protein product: CASSFGLTYNEQFF.

The CDR3 DNA reads as TGTGCCAGCAGCTTAGGGGCTCGCGTCCCCCGGGAAAAACTGTTTTTT. Translating it yields CASSLGARVPREKLFF. V usage is TRBV7-9 and J usage is TRBJ1-4; no firm D call. Germline V lookup: CDR1 SEHNR, CDR2 FQNEAQ (reference sequence). This CDR3 is built from 16 residues. The V end was cut by 1 base, the J end by 8 bases, with 17 bases between.

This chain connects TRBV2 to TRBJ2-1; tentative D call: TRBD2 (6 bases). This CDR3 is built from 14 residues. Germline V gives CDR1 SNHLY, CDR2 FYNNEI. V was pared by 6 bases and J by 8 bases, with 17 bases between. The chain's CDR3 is CASRGEAGWDEQFF. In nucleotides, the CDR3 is TGTGCCAGCAGGGGGGAGGCAGGTTGGGATGAGCAGTTCTTC.